This T cell receptor beta chain was sequenced during a study of Graves' ophthalmopathy and Graves' hyperthyroidism (dated 2018 in TCRdb). About the study as a whole: Peripheral blood was collected at initial diagnosis, prior to any treatment. To tell Graves' ophthalmopathy apart from Graves' hyperthyroidism, and to predict which patients would progress to ophthalmopathy, the study relied on TCR beta repertoire signatures. In total, 135 blood samples were TCR-sequenced: approximately 42 ophthalmopathy, 80 or so hyperthyroidism and approximately 17 hyperthyroidism-to-ophthalmopathy patients. To explore V-J signatures that separate ophthalmopathy from hyperthyroidism, a discovery set of 100 patients was enrolled, consisting of about 45 with ophthalmopathy and under 65 with stable hyperthyroidism. An independent validation cohort comprised around 20 hyperthyroidism patients and over 15 patients who later progressed from hyperthyroidism to ophthalmopathy. In five or six hyperthyroidism patients, the T-cell repertoire of thyroid tissue was compared with the T-cell repertoire of blood. Following sampling, methimazole starting at 30 mg daily was administered to hyperthyroidism patients, and high-dose intravenous methylprednisolone was administered to ophthalmopathy patients. Results and caveats for the whole study, not just this receptor: In cross-validation, the 13-signature model distinguished ophthalmopathy from stable hyperthyroidism with nearly 90% sensitivity and approximately 81% specificity, while in the test set the corresponding values were about 80% and 75%. No statistical method was used to set the sample size in advance, and the investigators knew which group each participant was assigned to. Among expanded thyroid clonotypes with frequency above 0.001, most also showed up in blood, which suggests that blood repertoires may reflect the thyroid immune response. In validation, the model predicted ophthalmopathy progression with about 71% sensitivity and roughly 72% specificity; some twelve predicted patients were CT-confirmed with GO in a median of about 6.2 months.

For repertoire sequencing, TCR beta CDR3 regions were amplified from RNA transcripts. A first-round RT-PCR used HTBI primers with the Qiagen OneStep RT-PCR kit, followed by a second-round multiplex PCR, size selection and purification. The libraries underwent paired-end sequencing with 100 bp reads on an Illumina HiSeq2000. On the authors' methods: SOAPnuke was used to process the reads, throwing out any read that had adapters, had uncalled bases, had a mean Phred below 15, or lacked an exact constant-primer or identifier match. High-quality paired reads were merged with COPE v1.2.5. Clonotypes were defined as unique nucleotide sequences and were aligned to IMGT TRB V, D and J references using MiTCR v1.1. The analysis was limited to V-J combinations with a frequency above 0.0001, which together covered 99.2% of the repertoires. For each V-J combination, a TCR clonal expansion and chaos score was defined as the ratio of F50 clonal expansion to chaos observed in the TCRdist matrix. Welch's t-statistics and random forest were used to reduce features to about a dozen V-J combinations, which were fed into a naive Bayes classifier. The similarity between thyroid and blood repertoires was quantified using the Morisita-Horn index. TCRdb passed the public sequencing reads through fastp at Q25 and MiXCR, retaining productive beta sequences. Duplicate CDR3 protein sequences are folded into a single record with the most common DNA and genes. The V and J calls and clone size come from TCRdb's table, not from the authors' own analysis. In all, the sample holds 200,000 to 300,000 distinct CDR3 sequences, and around 42% of those were seen once. The ten most abundant clones make up roughly 45% of the sample.

Concerning this clonotype: Its cognate antigen has yet to be identified. Base-call qualities are not available, and no considerably larger clone is one nucleotide away.

Patients with ophthalmopathy had moderately to severely active disease, with a Clinical Activity Score of 3 or more, a NOSPECS grade of 4 or more, and a disease duration of less than 3 months. Patients with other autoimmune diseases, uncontrolled infections, pregnancy or lactation were excluded. Clinical symptoms, serum thyroxine, TRAb, thyroid ultrasound and orbital computed tomography formed the basis of the diagnosis. Using Ficoll-Paque density gradient centrifugation, PBMCs were isolated from about 9.2 ml of fresh peripheral blood. Total RNA was extracted with Trizol reagent and quality-checked on an Agilent 2100 Bioanalyzer. The receptor was isolated from an adult man with Graves' ophthalmopathy. Sequencing used peripheral blood.

The nucleotides read TGTGCCAGCAGCTCAAGACAGGGCTACACTGAAGCTTTCTTT. Translation gives CASSSRQGYTEAFF. The chain joins TRBV11-3 to TRBJ1-1; 7 nucleotides in the junction match TRBD1. Looking up the germline V gene yields CDR1 SGHNT and CDR2 YENEEA. V is pruned by 4 bases and J by 3 bases, leaving 5 bases of the junction without a gene match. The CDR3 measures 14 amino acids from cysteine to phenylalanine. Only the CDR3 portion is preserved as DNA: 42 bases, with reading frame beginning at the first base.